This TCR beta chain was sequenced during a study of T cells in women clearing cervical HPV infection. Overall study context: No precancer developed; the control's incident HPV16 infection cleared within 12 months. Case blood drawn at lesion detection; control blood after infection cleared.

This CDR3 comprises 17 residues. V lost 5 bases to trimming and J lost 7 bases; unmatched junction nucleotides: 16. Germline CDR1 and CDR2: SGHRS and YFSETQ. Details on this clone: The read falls 3 residues short of the CDR3 end, and the missing part is taken from the germline J gene.

Genomic DNA, averaging about 1,200 ng per sample, yielded TCR beta CDR3 via immunoSEQ. Some clones are missing from TCRdb's copy, which holds only in-frame ones; the method was immunoSEQ multiplex PCR. The table lists tens of thousands of clones. The receptor's source is a woman aged 18-69 years with a cervical HPV16 infection that either progressed to CIN3+ or cleared (not recorded which). The sample was blood buffy coat. The V and J genes are TRBV5-1 and TRBJ2-2, with 8 bases fitting TRBD1. The CDR3: CASRKRGATGAGGELFF. Incomplete CDR3 DNA: TGCGCCAGCAGAAAGAGGGGTGCGACAGGGGCTGGCGGGGAG. Together with reference TRBV5-1 and TRBJ2-2, the CDR3 gives the full variable domain: KAGVTQTPRYLIKTRGQQVTLSCSPISGHRSVSWYQQTPGQGLQFLFEYFSETQRNKGNFPGRFSGRQFSNSRSEMNVSTLELGDSALYLCASRKRGATGAGGELFFGEGSRLTVL.